The source of this T cell receptor (beta chain) is a study of blood T cell repertoires in COVID-19. Germline CDR1 and CDR2: MDHEN and SYDVKM. The CDR3 consists of 13 residues. Trimming removed 6 bases at V and 4 bases at J, with 12 bases between. Original processing notes: Reference gene primer amplification gave nucleated cell count estimates. The method was immunoSEQ multiplex PCR; TCRdb's version includes in-frame clones alone and lacks a portion of them. V, J and clone size are taken as reported in that table, and D and trimming were inferred from the DNA itself. The table shows more than 200,000 clones, with around 80% occurring only once.

The chain couples TRBV28 to TRBJ1-2, with D perhaps TRBD1 (6 bases). This clonotype was sampled from a woman aged 40 to 55 with active or convalescent COVID-19. The sample comprised peripheral blood. CDR3 sequence (DNA): TGTGCCAGCAGCTCCGACAGGAGCTATGGCTACACCTTC. The encoded protein is CASSSDRSYGYTF.